This T cell receptor beta chain came from a study of metastatic and nonmetastatic thyroid tumors. Study background: Blood and tumor or nodule tissue repertoires from malignant and benign thyroid patients were compared.

Original data processing: It was from CDR3 differences across clinicopathological groups that a distant-metastasis classifier for papillary thyroid cancer was built. Using MiXCR, TCRdb re-called clones from the PCR reads. Clone size and V and J calls follow TCRdb, not the original study. The table includes roughly 5,000 clones, 28% detected once. Germline CDR1 DFQATT, CDR2 SNEGSKA (reference sequence). Trimming took 6 bases from V and 3 from J; bases not matched to a gene: 7. The CDR3 covers 13 residues. Prior to thyroid surgery, none of the patients had received any treatment. Study outcomes and limitations: In both blood and tumor samples, TCR beta diversity was reported significantly higher for malignant than benign nodules.

In this sample, this clone turned up once. The antigen remains undetermined. The sequencing input was adjacent normal tissue. This TCR derives from a female donor with papillary thyroid cancer or a benign thyroid nodule (not recorded which). Some clones in this sample may be carry-over from other donors' samples. This rearrangement joins TRBV20-1 to TRBJ2-7; 8 bases map to TRBD2. The CDR3 loop is CSASGLDHYEQYF. In nucleotides, the CDR3 is TGCAGTGCCTCGGGACTAGACCACTACGAGCAGTACTTC.